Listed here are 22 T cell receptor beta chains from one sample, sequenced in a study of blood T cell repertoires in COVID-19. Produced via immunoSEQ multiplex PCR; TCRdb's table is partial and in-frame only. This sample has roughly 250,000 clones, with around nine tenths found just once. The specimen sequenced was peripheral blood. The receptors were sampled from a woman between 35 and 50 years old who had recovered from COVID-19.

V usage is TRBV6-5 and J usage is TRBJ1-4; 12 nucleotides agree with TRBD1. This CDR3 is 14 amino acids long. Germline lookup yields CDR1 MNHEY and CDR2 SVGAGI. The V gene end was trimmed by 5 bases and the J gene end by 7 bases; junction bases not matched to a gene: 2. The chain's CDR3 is CASSRDRGREKLFF. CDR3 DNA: TGTGCCAGCAGTCGGGACAGGGGGCGTGAAAAACTGTTTTTT.

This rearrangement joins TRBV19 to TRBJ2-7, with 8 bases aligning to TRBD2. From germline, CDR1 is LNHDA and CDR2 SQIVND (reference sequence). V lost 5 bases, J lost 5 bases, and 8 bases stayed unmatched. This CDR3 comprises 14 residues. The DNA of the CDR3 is TGTGCCAGTAGTGGGACTAGTTCTGTCCACGAGCAGTACTTC. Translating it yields CASSGTSSVHEQYF.

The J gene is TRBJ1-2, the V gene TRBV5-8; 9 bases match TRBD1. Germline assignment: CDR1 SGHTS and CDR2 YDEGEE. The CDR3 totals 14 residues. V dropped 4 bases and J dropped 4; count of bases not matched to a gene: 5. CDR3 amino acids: CASSRDRAGYGYTF. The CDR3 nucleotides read TGTGCCAGCAGCCGGGACAGGGCGGGCTATGGCTACACCTTC.

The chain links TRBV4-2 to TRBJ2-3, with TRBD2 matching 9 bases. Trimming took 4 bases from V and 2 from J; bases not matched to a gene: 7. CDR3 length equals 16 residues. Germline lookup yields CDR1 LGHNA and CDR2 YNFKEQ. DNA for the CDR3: TGTGCCAGCAGCCTAAGCCCTAGCGGGGCCACAGATACGCAGTATTTT. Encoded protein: CASSLSPSGATDTQYF.

The chain's CDR3 is CASSDRASNTEAFF. CDR3 nucleotide sequence: TGTGCCAGCAGCGACAGGGCCTCGAACACTGAAGCTTTCTTT. The V gene is TRBV4-2, the J gene TRBJ1-1, with TRBD1 identical over 7 bases. The CDR3 contains 14 residues. J was trimmed by 1 base and V by 5 bases; bases with no gene match: 4. The germline CDR1 and CDR2 sequences are LGHNA and YNFKEQ.

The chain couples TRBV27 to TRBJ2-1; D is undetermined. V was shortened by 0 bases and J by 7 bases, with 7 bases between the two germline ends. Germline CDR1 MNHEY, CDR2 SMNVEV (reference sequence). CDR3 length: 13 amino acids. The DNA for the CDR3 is TGTGCCAGCAGTTTATCGAGCGAAAATGAGCAGTTCTTC. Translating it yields CASSLSSENEQFF.

CDR3 in amino acids: CASSPGTSEPDTQYF. CDR3 nucleotides: TGTGCCAGCTCTCCCGGGACTAGCGAGCCAGATACGCAGTATTTT. The chain is built from TRBV18 and TRBJ2-3, with 10 bases identical to TRBD2. This CDR3 spans 15 amino acids. The junction had 7 bases not matched to a gene; V was cut back by 6 bases and J by 4 bases. Germline loops: CDR1 KGHSH, CDR2 LQKENI.

The CDR3 DNA follows: TGCGCCAGCAGGAGCGTAGCGGGGGGCCGGACAGATACGCAGTATTTT. Residues: CASRSVAGGRTDTQYF. The rearrangement joins TRBV5-1 to TRBJ2-3; 10 bases are a match to TRBD2. V lost 5 bases and J lost 3; bases outside the gene matches: 9. From germline, CDR1 is SGHRS and CDR2 YFSETQ. CDR3 length equals 16 residues. The full variable domain, in which reference TRBV5-1 and TRBJ2-3 provide the parts outside the CDR3, is KAGVTQTPRYLIKTRGQQVTLSCSPISGHRSVSWYQQTPGQGLQFLFEYFSETQRNKGNFPGRFSGRQFSNSRSEMNVSTLELGDSALYLCASRSVAGGRTDTQYFGPGTRLTVL.

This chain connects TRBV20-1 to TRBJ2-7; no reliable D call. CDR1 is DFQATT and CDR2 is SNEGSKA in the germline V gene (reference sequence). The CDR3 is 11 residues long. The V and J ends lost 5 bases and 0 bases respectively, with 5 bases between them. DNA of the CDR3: TGCAGTGCTCCCTTCTCCTACGAGCAGTACTTC. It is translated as CSAPFSYEQYF.

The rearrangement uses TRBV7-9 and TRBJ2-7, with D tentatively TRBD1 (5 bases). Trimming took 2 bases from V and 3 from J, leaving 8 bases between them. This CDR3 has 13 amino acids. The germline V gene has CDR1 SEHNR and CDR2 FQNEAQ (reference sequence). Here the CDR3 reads CASSLRGGYEQYF. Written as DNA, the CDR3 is TGTGCCAGCAGCTTAAGGGGCGGCTACGAGCAGTACTTC.

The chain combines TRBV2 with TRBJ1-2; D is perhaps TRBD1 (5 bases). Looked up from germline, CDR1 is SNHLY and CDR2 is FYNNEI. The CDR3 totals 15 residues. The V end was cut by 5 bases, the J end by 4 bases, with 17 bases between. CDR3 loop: CASSNRGGAVYGYTF. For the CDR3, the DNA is TGTGCCAGCAGTAACCGAGGTGGGGCAGTCTATGGCTACACCTTC.

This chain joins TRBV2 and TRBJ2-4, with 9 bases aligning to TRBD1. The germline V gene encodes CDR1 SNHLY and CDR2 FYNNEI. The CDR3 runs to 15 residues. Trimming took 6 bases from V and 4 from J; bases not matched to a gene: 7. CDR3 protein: CASSVTGGPKNIQYF. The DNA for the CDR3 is TGTGCCAGCAGCGTGACAGGGGGGCCAAAAAACATTCAGTACTTC.

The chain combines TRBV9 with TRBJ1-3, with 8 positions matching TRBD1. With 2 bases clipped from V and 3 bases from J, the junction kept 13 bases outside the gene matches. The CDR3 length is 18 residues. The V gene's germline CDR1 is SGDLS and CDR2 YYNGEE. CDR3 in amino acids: CASSVSDPGGAGGNTIYF. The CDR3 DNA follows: TGTGCCAGCAGCGTCTCAGACCCAGGGGGCGCGGGTGGAAACACCATATATTTT.

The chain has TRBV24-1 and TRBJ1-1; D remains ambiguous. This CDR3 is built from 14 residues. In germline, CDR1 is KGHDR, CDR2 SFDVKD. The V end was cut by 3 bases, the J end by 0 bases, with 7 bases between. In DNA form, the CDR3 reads TGTGCCACCAGTGATAGAGGAGTGAACACTGAAGCTTTCTTT. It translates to CATSDRGVNTEAFF.

In DNA form, the CDR3 reads TGTGCCAGCAGCGTAGGGACAGGGGTCTACGAGCAGTACTTC. This encodes CASSVGTGVYEQYF. The chain carries TRBV9 and TRBJ2-7; 9 bases agree with TRBD1. This CDR3 has 14 amino acids. The germline V gene encodes CDR1 SGDLS and CDR2 YYNGEE. J lost 3 bases, V lost 0 bases, and 1 base had no gene match. Supplemented by reference TRBV9 and TRBJ2-7, the full variable domain reads DSGVTQTPKHLITATGQRVTLRCSPRSGDLSVYWYQQSLDQGLQFLIQYYNGEERAKGNILERFSAQQFPDLHSELNLSSLELGDSALYFCASSVGTGVYEQYFGPGTRLTVT.

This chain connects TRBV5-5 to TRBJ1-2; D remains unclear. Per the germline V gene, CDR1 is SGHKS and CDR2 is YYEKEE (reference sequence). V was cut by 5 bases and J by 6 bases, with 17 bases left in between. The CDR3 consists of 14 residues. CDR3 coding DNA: TGTGCCAGCAGTTTCCGGTCAGACATTAATGGCTACACCTTC. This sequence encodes CASSFRSDINGYTF.

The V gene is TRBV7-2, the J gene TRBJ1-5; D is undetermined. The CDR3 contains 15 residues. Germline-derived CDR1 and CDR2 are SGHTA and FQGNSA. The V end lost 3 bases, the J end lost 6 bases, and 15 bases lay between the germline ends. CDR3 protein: CASSLGRVGSQPQHF. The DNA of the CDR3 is TGTGCCAGCAGCTTGGGGAGGGTGGGAAGTCAGCCCCAGCATTTT.

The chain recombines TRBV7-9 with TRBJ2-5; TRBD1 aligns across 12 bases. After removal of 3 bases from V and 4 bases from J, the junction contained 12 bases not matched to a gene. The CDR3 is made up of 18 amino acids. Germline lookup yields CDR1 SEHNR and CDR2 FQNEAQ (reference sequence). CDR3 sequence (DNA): TGTGCCAGCAGCTTTGGGACAGGGGGCAGGTTGCGGGGAGAGACCCAGTACTTC. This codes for CASSFGTGGRLRGETQYF.

The CDR3 loop is CAWSPSGGNEQFF. CDR3 DNA: TGTGCCTGGAGTCCTTCAGGGGGGAATGAGCAGTTCTTC. The chain employs TRBV30 and TRBJ2-1; the D gene is possibly TRBD1 (7 bases). This CDR3 has 13 amino acids. Trimming took 2 bases from V and 7 from J, leaving 12 bases between them. The germline V gene has CDR1 GTSNPN and CDR2 SVGIG (reference sequence).

CDR3 amino acids: CATSDYRDSSYNEQFF. The CDR3 DNA reads TGTGCCACCAGTGATTACCGGGACAGCTCCTACAATGAGCAGTTCTTC. The chain combines TRBV24-1 with TRBJ2-1; 7 nucleotides line up with TRBD1. Germline V gene sequence: CDR1 KGHDR, CDR2 SFDVKD. V shed 2 bases, J shed 0 bases, and the junction held 3 bases outside the gene matches. CDR3 size: 16 residues.

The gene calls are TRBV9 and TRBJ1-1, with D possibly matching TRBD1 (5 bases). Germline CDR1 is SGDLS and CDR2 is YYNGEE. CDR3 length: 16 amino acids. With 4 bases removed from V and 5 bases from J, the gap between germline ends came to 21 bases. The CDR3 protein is CASSPEGRAFTTEAFF. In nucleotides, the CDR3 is TGTGCCAGCAGCCCGGAGGGACGGGCCTTTACAACTGAAGCTTTCTTT.

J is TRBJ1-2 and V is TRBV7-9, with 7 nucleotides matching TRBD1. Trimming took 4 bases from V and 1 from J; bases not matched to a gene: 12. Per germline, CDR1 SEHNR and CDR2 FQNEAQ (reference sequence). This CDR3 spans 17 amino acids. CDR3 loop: CASSSLDQTGLNYGYTF. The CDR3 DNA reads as TGTGCCAGCAGCTCCCTGGATCAGACAGGGCTTAACTATGGCTACACCTTC. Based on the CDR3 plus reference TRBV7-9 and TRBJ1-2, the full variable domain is DTGVSQNPRHKITKRGQNVTFRCDPISEHNRLYWYRQTLGQGPEFLTYFQNEAQLEKSRLLSDRFSAERPKGSFSTLEIQRTEQGDSAMYLCASSSLDQTGLNYGYTFGSGTRLTVV.